This T cell receptor beta chain is from a study of cytomegalovirus exposure and HLA in healthy donors. Study background: Within an early data release were 85 million or so unique TCRs drawn from HLA-typed donors.

General study findings and limits: An analysis that was carried out later associated approximately 15,000 TCR beta sequences with HLA alleles at 0.05 false discovery rate. There were fewer than 200 TCR beta chains listed as cytomegalovirus-associated. By HLA locus, TCR association rates varied in a later analysis, with DRB1 showing the most and HLA-C the fewest.

As for this clone: Antigen specificity is unknown.

CDR3 length: 12 residues. The V gene's germline CDR1 is LNHNV and CDR2 YYDKDF (reference sequence). V dropped 0 bases and J dropped 8 bases, with 7 bases sitting between them. The PCR used 60 Vbeta and 13 Jbeta primers. Generated by immunoSEQ multiplex PCR, the TCRdb table keeps only in-frame clones and is missing some. The table lists around 160,000 clones, 75% of them singletons. Material: PBMCs. The chain is built from TRBV15 and TRBJ1-2; D ambiguous. The clonotype originates from a male donor in good health and CMV-seronegative. CDR3 coding DNA: TGTGCCACCAGCAGAGATAGTTGGGGCTACACCTTC. Translation gives CATSRDSWGYTF.